This T cell receptor beta chain was recorded in a study of CD8 T cells in ankylosing spondylitis. Overall study findings and caveats: What appeared characteristic of ankylosing spondylitis blood was a TCR beta motif of several highly homologous variants. Significant enrichment of disease-linked clones was reportedly seen in matched ankylosing spondylitis synovial fluid.

Germline trimming cut 6 bases from V and 1 base from J; bases unmatched to any gene: 6. This CDR3 is 15 amino acids long. Looked up from germline, CDR1 is MNHNS and CDR2 is SASEGT. Worth noting for this clonotype: Its antigen remains unidentified.

As the method for making TCR beta libraries, quantitative 5'-RACE with molecular barcodes was used. TCRdb called the 5' RACE reads again in MiXCR, with one record for every CDR3 protein. The table includes 800,000 to 900,000 distinct CDR3 sequences, roughly 10% detected once. The source of this sequence is a male donor with ankylosing spondylitis. Sequenced: blood, either unsorted or a sorted T cell fraction (not recorded which). This sequence joins TRBV6-1 and TRBJ2-7; 10 nucleotides match TRBD1. The CDR3: CASRADRGFSYEQYF. Here the CDR3 DNA reads TGTGCCAGCAGGGCGGACAGGGGGTTTTCCTACGAGCAGTACTTC.